A selection of T cell receptor beta chains follows, all from one sample in a study of cytomegalovirus exposure and HLA in healthy donors. This table comes from immunoSEQ multiplex PCR, and its TCRdb copy is limited to in-frame clones, with some not included. The sample has a few hundred thousand clones, about 80% seen once. The sequenced sample consisted of PBMCs. The receptors were sampled from a girl under 10 years old in good health and CMV-seronegative. Both conserved end residues are part of each CDR3. D genes are given only for firm matches. Size is stated for part of the rows, as once, few or many counts, or as a class when the clone is expanded.

TRBV5-1	TRBD1	TRBJ2-3	.	CASSSGTADTQYF	TGCGCCAGCAGCTCCGGGACAGCAGATACGCAGTATTTT
TRBV6-4	TRBD2	TRBJ2-3	.	CASSDLAGGSDTQYF	TGTGCCAGCAGTGACCTAGCGGGAGGGTCAGATACGCAGTATTTT
TRBV7-2	.	TRBJ2-6	.	CASSLGGVSGANVLTF	TGTGCCAGCAGCTTAGGGGGCGTCTCTGGGGCCAACGTCCTGACTTTC
TRBV29-1	.	TRBJ1-2	.	CSAATEYYGYTF	TGCAGCGCCGCCACTGAGTACTATGGCTACACCTTC
TRBV18	TRBD2	TRBJ2-5	.	CASSPGTSGSGRTQYF	TGTGCCAGCTCACCCGGGACTAGCGGGAGCGGGCGGACCCAGTACTTC
TRBV7-7	.	TRBJ2-1	.	CASGEDRNNEQFF	TGTGCCAGCGGGGAGGACCGGAACAATGAGCAGTTCTTC
TRBV9	TRBD2	TRBJ2-5	.	CASSALSGAYQETQYF	TGTGCCAGCAGCGCCCTTAGCGGGGCGTACCAAGAGACCCAGTACTTC
TRBV25-1	.	TRBJ2-2	.	CASSEPLGIRNTGELFF	TGTGCCAGCAGTGAGCCCCTCGGGATTCGAAACACCGGGGAGCTGTTTTTT
TRBV9	TRBD1	TRBJ1-2	.	CASSTGTGTLWGYTF	TGTGCCAGCAGCACCGGGACAGGGACTTTATGGGGCTACACCTTC
TRBV30	.	TRBJ1-1	.	CAWSKSGLVNTEAFF	TGTGCCTGGAGTAAATCGGGACTCGTGAACACTGAAGCTTTCTTT
TRBV7-8	.	TRBJ1-3	.	CASSLQGYGNTIYF	TGTGCCAGCAGCCTCCAGGGGTATGGAAACACCATATATTTT
TRBV11-2	.	TRBJ1-1	few	CASSLVGEGTEAFF	TGTGCCAGCAGCTTAGTTGGGGAGGGCACTGAAGCTTTCTTT
TRBV19	.	TRBJ2-3	.	CASRTRIEATDTQYF	TGTGCCAGTCGAACCAGGATCGAAGCCACAGATACGCAGTATTTT
TRBV7-2	.	TRBJ2-3	.	CASSFGRSTDTQYF	TGTGCCAGCAGCTTTGGTCGGTCCACAGATACGCAGTATTTT
TRBV7-2	TRBD1	TRBJ1-5	.	CASSLGQGLNQPQHF	TGTGCCAGCAGCTTGGGACAGGGGCTAAATCAGCCCCAGCATTTT
TRBV2	TRBD1	TRBJ1-2	.	CASRDHSGGSYGYTF	TGTGCCAGCAGAGACCACTCAGGGGGCTCTTATGGCTACACCTTC
TRBV5-4	TRBD2	TRBJ2-7	.	CASSLGGLATGEQYF	TGTGCCAGCAGCTTGGGTGGACTAGCTACGGGCGAGCAGTACTTC
TRBV27	TRBD1	TRBJ2-7	.	CASSLSYPLPGTGTPEQYF	TGTGCCAGCAGTTTATCCTATCCTCTCCCCGGGACAGGGACTCCCGAGCAGTACTTC
TRBV6-5	.	TRBJ1-3	.	CASSSPGSGNTIYF	TGTGCCAGCAGTTCACCGGGCTCTGGAAACACCATATATTTT
TRBV6-5	.	TRBJ1-2	.	CASSEGFYGYTF	TGTGCCAGCAGTGAGGGTTTCTATGGCTACACCTTC
TRBV6-1	TRBD1	TRBJ1-5	.	CASSWTGLSQPQHF	TGTGCCAGCAGTTGGACAGGCCTCAGTCAGCCCCAGCATTTT
TRBV2	TRBD1	TRBJ1-2	once	CASSEAWTGGNYGYTF	TGTGCCAGCAGTGAAGCTTGGACAGGGGGGAACTATGGCTACACCTTC
TRBV5-1	TRBD1	TRBJ1-1	few	CASRGSRTGKNTEAFF	TGCGCCAGCAGAGGCTCCCGGACAGGAAAGAACACTGAAGCTTTCTTT
TRBV19	.	TRBJ2-6	once	CASRQGTGANVLTF	TGTGCCAGTAGGCAGGGTACAGGGGCCAACGTCCTGACTTTC
TRBV9	.	TRBJ1-4	few	CASSKREGIATNEKLFF	TGTGCCAGCAGCAAGCGGGAGGGGATTGCAACTAATGAAAAACTGTTTTTT
TRBV6-4	TRBD2	TRBJ2-1	.	CASSPTASGSLDNEQFF	TGTGCCAGCAGTCCTACCGCTAGCGGGAGCCTGGACAATGAGCAGTTCTTC
TRBV10-3	.	TRBJ1-1	.	CAISEYYVRDTEAFF	TGTGCCATCAGTGAGTATTATGTCAGGGACACTGAAGCTTTCTTT
TRBV9	TRBD1	TRBJ2-1	.	CASSAEGQALLNEQFF	TGTGCCAGCAGCGCCGAAGGACAGGCGCTTTTGAATGAGCAGTTCTTC
TRBV29-1	TRBD1	TRBJ1-4	few	CSATQGATNEKLFF	TGCAGCGCAACGCAGGGGGCTACTAATGAAAAACTGTTTTTT
TRBV5-1	.	TRBJ1-5	.	CASRLTLSDQPQHF	TGCGCCAGCAGGCTAACCTTAAGTGATCAGCCCCAGCATTTT
TRBV6-5	.	TRBJ2-1	.	CASSGHKSSYNEQFF	TGTGCCAGCAGCGGACACAAAAGCTCCTACAATGAGCAGTTCTTC
TRBV4-1	TRBD2	TRBJ2-3	.	CASSQDVLGLAGLDTQYF	TGCGCCAGCAGCCAAGATGTGCTCGGACTAGCGGGATTAGATACGCAGTATTTT
TRBV2	.	TRBJ2-2	.	CASQTGEGSTGELFF	TGTGCCAGCCAGACAGGGGAGGGTAGCACCGGGGAGCTGTTTTTT
TRBV7-6	.	TRBJ2-2	.	CASSFTPDGGYTGELFF	TGTGCCAGCAGCTTTACCCCGGACGGAGGGTACACCGGGGAGCTGTTTTTT
TRBV11-3	.	TRBJ2-1	few	CASSLDQAGSSSYNEQFF	TGTGCCAGCAGCTTAGATCAAGCGGGTTCGAGCTCCTACAATGAGCAGTTCTTC
TRBV7-2	TRBD1	TRBJ2-2	.	CASSPRDRGMTGELFF	TGTGCCAGCAGCCCCCGGGACAGGGGTATGACCGGGGAGCTGTTTTTT
TRBV14	.	TRBJ2-1	.	CASSQDLSGVSYSYNEQFF	TGTGCCAGCAGCCAAGATTTGTCAGGGGTCTCCTACTCCTACAATGAGCAGTTCTTC